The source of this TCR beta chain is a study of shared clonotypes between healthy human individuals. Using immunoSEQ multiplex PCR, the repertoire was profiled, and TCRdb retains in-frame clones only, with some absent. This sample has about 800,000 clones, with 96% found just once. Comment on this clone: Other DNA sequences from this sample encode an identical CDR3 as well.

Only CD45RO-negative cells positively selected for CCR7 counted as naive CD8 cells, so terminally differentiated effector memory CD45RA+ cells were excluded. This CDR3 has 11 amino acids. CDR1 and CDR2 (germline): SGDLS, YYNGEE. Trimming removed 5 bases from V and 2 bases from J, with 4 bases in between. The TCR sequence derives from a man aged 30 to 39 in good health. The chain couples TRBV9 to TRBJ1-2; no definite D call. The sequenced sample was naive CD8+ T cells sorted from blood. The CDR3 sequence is CASRDNYGYTF. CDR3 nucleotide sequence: TGTGCCAGCAGGGACAACTATGGCTACACCTTC. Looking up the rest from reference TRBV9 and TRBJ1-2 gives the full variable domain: DSGVTQTPKHLITATGQRVTLRCSPRSGDLSVYWYQQSLDQGLQFLIQYYNGEERAKGNILERFSAQQFPDLHSELNLSSLELGDSALYFCASRDNYGYTFGSGTRLTVV.